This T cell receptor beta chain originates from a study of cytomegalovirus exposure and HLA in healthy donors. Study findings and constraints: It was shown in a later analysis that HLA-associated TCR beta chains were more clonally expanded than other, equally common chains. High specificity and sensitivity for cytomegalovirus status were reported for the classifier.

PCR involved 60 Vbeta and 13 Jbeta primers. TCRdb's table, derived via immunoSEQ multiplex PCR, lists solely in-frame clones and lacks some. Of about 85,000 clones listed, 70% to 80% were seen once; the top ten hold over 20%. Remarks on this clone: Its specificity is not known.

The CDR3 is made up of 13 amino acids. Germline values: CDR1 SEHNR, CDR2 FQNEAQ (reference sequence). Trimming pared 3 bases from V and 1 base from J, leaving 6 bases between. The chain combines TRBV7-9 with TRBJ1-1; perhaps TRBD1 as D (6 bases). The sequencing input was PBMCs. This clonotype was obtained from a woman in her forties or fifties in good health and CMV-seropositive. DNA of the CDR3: TGTGCCAGCAGCTTGACAGGGAACACTGAAGCTTTCTTT. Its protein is CASSLTGNTEAFF.